The 9 T cell receptor beta chains below come from one sample, sequenced in a study of naive and memory T cell subsets. An equimolar mix of two oligonucleotides served as the beta constant-region primer for TRBC1 and TRBC2. Nested alpha and beta constant-region primers with the SP2 primer drove four PCR rounds on ligated cDNA. TCRdb reanalysed the UMI-ligation and nested PCR reads using MiXCR and keeps one entry per CDR3 protein. Of 95,000 to 150,000 distinct CDR3 sequences in the sample, over 30% were seen once. The sequenced material came from central memory CD4+ T cells from blood. The receptor source for this set is a human donor in good health.

This chain links TRBV29-1 with TRBJ1-1; no definite D call. Germline V gives CDR1 SQVTM, CDR2 ANQGSEA. This CDR3 spans 10 amino acids. Trimming removed 4 bases from V and 10 bases from J, with 10 bases in between. Here the CDR3 DNA reads TGCAGCGTTGGGGAGGGTGCAGCTTTCTTT. Protein: CSVGEGAAFF.

The chain is built from TRBV12-5 and TRBJ2-7, with 8 positions matching TRBD2. From germline, CDR1 is LGHNT and CDR2 FRNRAP. The CDR3 consists of 14 residues. Trimming took 3 bases from V and 6 from J; bases not matched to a gene: 7. CDR3 DNA: TGTGCTAGTGGTTTAAGCGGGAGCCCTCGCGAGCAGTACTTC. Its translation is CASGLSGSPREQYF. The full variable domain, in which reference TRBV12-5 and TRBJ2-7 provide the parts outside the CDR3, is DARVTQTPRHKVTEMGQEVTMRCQPILGHNTVFWYRQTMMQGLELLAYFRNRAPLDDSGMPKDRFSAEMPDATLATLKIQPSEPRDSAVYFCASGLSGSPREQYFGPGTRLTVT.

The table lists this clonotype with a few counts. The chain combines TRBV6-2 or TRBV6-3 with TRBJ2-2; 8 bases are shared with TRBD1. V shed 2 bases, J shed 7 bases, and the junction held 9 bases outside the gene matches. Per the germline V gene, CDR1 is MNHEY and CDR2 is SVGEGT. CDR3 size: 16 residues. The CDR3 reads CASSYHSDRAGGELFF. The CDR3 region has the DNA TGTGCCAGCAGTTACCACTCGGACAGGGCTGGCGGGGAGCTGTTTTTT.

This clonotype was seen at least ten times. The chain has TRBV14 and TRBJ2-3, with D uncertain. CDR3 length: 17 amino acids. Germline V gene lookup returns CDR1 SGHDN and CDR2 FVKESK. Trimming removed 0 bases at V and 3 bases at J, with 16 bases between. The CDR3: CASSQDNGRAFTDTQYF. The DNA of the CDR3 is TGTGCCAGCAGCCAAGATAATGGCCGCGCCTTTACAGATACGCAGTATTTT.

V gene TRBV6-5 combines with J gene TRBJ1-4; D gene ambiguous. The CDR3 totals 15 residues. Deletions cut 0 bases from V and 0 bases from J, with 5 bases between. Germline lookup yields CDR1 MNHEY and CDR2 SVGAGI. CDR3 region: CASSYSGATNEKLFF. Here the CDR3 DNA reads TGTGCCAGCAGTTACTCAGGTGCAACTAATGAAAAACTGTTTTTT.

This chain links TRBV4-1 with TRBJ2-7; TRBD2 matches 15 bases. In germline, CDR1 is MGHRA, CDR2 YSYEKL. With V trimmed by 4 bases and J by 4 bases, 2 bases remained unmatched. The CDR3 length is 15 residues. In nucleotides, the CDR3 is TGCGCCAGCAGCCGGGGGACTAGCGGGGGGTACGAGCAGTACTTC. Translation: CASSRGTSGGYEQYF.

This clonotype was found a few times. The rearrangement links TRBV2 to TRBJ2-7, with D perhaps matching TRBD1 or TRBD2 (6 bases each). Per germline, CDR1 SNHLY and CDR2 FYNNEI. This CDR3 is built from 14 residues. V was trimmed by 7 bases and J by 3 bases, leaving 16 bases between them. The CDR3 DNA is TGTGCCAGCAAGGCGGGACACACTGTCTACGAGCAGTACTTC. Translated: CASKAGHTVYEQYF. The whole variable domain, filled in from reference TRBV2 and TRBJ2-7, reads EPEVTQTPSHQVTQMGQEVILRCVPISNHLYFYWYRQILGQKVEFLVSFYNNEISEKSEIFDDQFSVERPDGSNFTLKIRSTKLEDSAMYFCASKAGHTVYEQYFGPGTRLTVT.

The chain links TRBV28 to TRBJ2-7, with 7 bases aligning to TRBD2. The CDR3 has 16 residues. V was pared by 2 bases and J by 4 bases, with 11 bases of the junction left unmatched. Per germline, CDR1 MDHEN and CDR2 SYDVKM. This CDR3 reads CASSLRHGLGVYEQYF. The DNA of the CDR3 is TGTGCCAGCAGTTTACGTCACGGACTAGGAGTATACGAGCAGTACTTC.

The chain couples TRBV5-1 to TRBJ1-1; D is possibly TRBD1 (5 bases). This CDR3 region has 15 residues. Germline CDR1 is SGHRS and CDR2 is YFSETQ. V was trimmed by 3 bases and J by 1 base, leaving 13 bases between them. CDR3 amino acids: CASSSRSTGNTEAFF. For the CDR3, the DNA is TGCGCCAGCAGCTCCCGAAGCACAGGGAACACTGAAGCTTTCTTT.